This TCR beta chain was identified in a study of T-cell reconstitution after alpha-beta-depleted transplantation in children. It was with unique molecular identifiers that the TCRbeta library was prepared. In TCRdb, the PCR reads were re-called with MiXCR into one record per CDR3 protein. Here the sample spans 500,000 to 650,000 distinct CDR3 sequences, 10% to 15% being singletons. Regarding this clonotype: The antigen remains undetermined.

Study-level findings and limits: T-cell counts and diversity at one year following transplant were attributed mainly to newly produced T cells. As was reported, about two months after transplant, alpha-beta T cells came from several hundred expanded graft clones. There were some patients whose high TCRbeta diversity at day 60 came from surviving recipient T cells and thymic progenitors.

The germline gives CDR1 MNHNY, CDR2 SVGAGI (reference sequence). This CDR3 spans 13 amino acids. Trimming pared 0 bases from V and 15 bases from J, leaving 15 bases between. The rearrangement links TRBV6-6 to TRBJ1-5; D is unclear. This clonotype was sampled from a male patient under 18 who had a stem cell transplant for acute myeloid leukemia, so the T cells may come from the graft donor. The sample consisted of PBMCs, mostly from graft donor cells, taken 360 days after TCRalphabeta/CD19-depleted stem cell transplant. DNA of the CDR3: TGTGCCAGCAGTTACTCGACCGCAAGCCCTGGGCATTTT. Encoded protein: CASSYSTASPGHF.